The following is a TCR beta chain sequence with its context. This record comes from a study of T cells expressing NK-cell markers. Reprocessing the 5' RACE reads, TCRdb reports a single entry for every CDR3 protein and omits DNA. This sample's table has roughly 280,000 distinct CDR3 sequences. The receptor was isolated from a man between 18 and 35 years old in good health. The sequenced material came from blood T cells: a sorted CD56 or NKG2C T cell subset, CD4+ or CD8+ T cells, or bulk PBMC T cells (not recorded which).

The CDR3 sequence: CSAFGTSGSEEQYF. This chain connects TRBV20-1 to TRBJ2-7; with no DNA, the TCRdb D assignment of TRBD2 cannot be verified. Germline V gene sequence: CDR1 DFQATT, CDR2 SNEGSKA (reference sequence). The CDR3 loop spans 14 amino acids.